These 13 T cell receptor beta chains originate from one sample sequenced in a study of cytomegalovirus exposure and HLA in healthy donors. PCR involved 60 Vbeta and 13 Jbeta primers. Assay: immunoSEQ multiplex PCR; the TCRdb copy retains only in-frame clones and omits some. The data show tens of thousands of clones, about 70% seen once. Material for sequencing was PBMCs. The receptors stem from a man aged 35 to 55 in good health and CMV-seropositive.

The chain carries TRBV7-3 and TRBJ1-1, with TRBD1 matching over 9 bases. Germline CDR1 is SGHTA and CDR2 is FQGTGA. The ends lost 0 bases at V and 4 bases at J; junction bases unmatched: 3. The CDR3 has 15 residues. The chain's CDR3 is CASSLTGQGITEAFF. As DNA, the CDR3 is TGTGCCAGCAGCTTAACGGGACAGGGAATCACTGAAGCTTTCTTT.

The V gene is TRBV7-2, the J gene TRBJ1-1, with D perhaps matching TRBD1 (6 bases). Trimming pared 5 bases from V and 9 bases from J, leaving 16 bases between. Germline V lookup: CDR1 SGHTA, CDR2 FQGNSA. The CDR3 extends over 13 amino acids. This CDR3 reads CASSPQYRDQAFF. CDR3 nucleotides: TGTGCCAGCAGCCCACAATACAGGGACCAAGCTTTCTTT.

The chain combines TRBV15 with TRBJ1-2, with TRBD1 matching over 10 bases. This CDR3 contains 16 residues. In germline, CDR1 is LNHNV, CDR2 YYDKDF (reference sequence). Trimming removed 5 bases from V and 2 bases from J; junction bases left unmatched: 8. In nucleotides, the CDR3 is TGTGCCACCAGCCTAGTCGGACAGGGGGGCAACTATGGCTACACCTTC. Protein sequence: CATSLVGQGGNYGYTF.

The CDR3 is CASRPSGSTNQPQHF. The CDR3 nucleotides are TGTGCCAGCAGACCAAGCGGCAGTACCAATCAGCCCCAGCATTTT. The gene calls are TRBV6-5 and TRBJ1-5; no clear D gene. The CDR3 sequence is 15 residues long. Deletions cut 6 bases from V and 3 bases from J, with 15 bases between. Looked up from germline, CDR1 is MNHEY and CDR2 is SVGAGI.

To note about this clone: Its ends do not fully match the called genes, so a read error is possible. The gene calls are TRBV28 and TRBJ1-4, with TRBD1 identical over 9 bases. CDR1 and CDR2 (germline): MDHEN, SYDVKM. The CDR3 has 13 residues. CDR3 in DNA: TGTGCCAGCAGTACCCCTACCACCGGGACAGGGCTTTTT. Protein sequence: CASSTPTTGTGLF.

The DNA for the CDR3 is TGTGCCAGCCAGGGGGCAGGTTTGTACGAGCAGTACTTC. Translation: CASQGAGLYEQYF. The chain links TRBV6-6 to TRBJ2-7; 8 nucleotides line up with TRBD1. V was pared by 8 bases and J by 4 bases, with 7 bases of the junction left unmatched. Germline loops: CDR1 MNHNY, CDR2 SVGAGI (reference sequence). The CDR3 has 13 amino acids.

J is TRBJ2-3 and V is TRBV5-6, with TRBD2 identical over 7 bases. This CDR3 is built from 12 residues. Unmatched junction bases numbered 4, after V lost 8 bases and J lost 4 bases. The germline CDR1 and CDR2 sequences are SGHDT and YYEEEE. CDR3 DNA sequence: TGTGCCAGTGGGGCGGGAGCAGATACGCAGTATTTT. Protein: CASGAGADTQYF.

The rearrangement links TRBV28 to TRBJ2-7, with TRBD1 identical over 7 bases. The trim removed 3 bases at V and 0 bases at J, leaving 8 bases unmatched. This CDR3 contains 16 residues. Germline CDR1 and CDR2: MDHEN and SYDVKM. CDR3 coding DNA: TGTGCCAGCAGTTTTGGGAAGGGGGCTCGCTCCTACGAGCAGTACTTC. It encodes CASSFGKGARSYEQYF.

CDR3 nucleotide sequence: TGTGCCAGCAAGGTACTTGGAGGGATGAACACTGAAGCTTTCTTT. Its translation: CASKVLGGMNTEAFF. V and J are TRBV28 and TRBJ1-1; D call uncertain. The germline CDR1 and CDR2 sequences are MDHEN and SYDVKM. Trimming left V 7 bases short and J 0 bases short, with 15 bases between. There are 15 residues in the CDR3.

This chain uses TRBV28 with TRBJ1-5, with D possibly TRBD1 on 5 matching bases. Trimming pared 10 bases from V and 7 bases from J, leaving 17 bases between. The CDR3 is 13 amino acids. Germline CDR1 is MDHEN and CDR2 is SYDVKM. CDR3 residues: CAMGRGGSQPQHF. The CDR3 coding sequence is TGTGCCATGGGGAGGGGAGGCAGCCAGCCCCAGCATTTT.

The V and J genes are TRBV6-5 and TRBJ1-1, with a tentative D call TRBD1 (6 bases). This CDR3 is built from 14 residues. CDR1 MNHEY and CDR2 SVGAGI come from the germline V gene. The V end was cut by 7 bases, the J end by 0 bases, with 12 bases between. CDR3 DNA sequence: TGTGCCAGCACCCGAACAGGGTTGAACACTGAAGCTTTCTTT. Protein: CASTRTGLNTEAFF.

The chain is built from TRBV14 and TRBJ1-1; 9 positions match TRBD1. V shed 3 bases and J 5 bases; nucleotides not matched to a gene: 10. The germline V gene encodes CDR1 SGHDN and CDR2 FVKESK. The CDR3 runs to 16 residues. CDR3 sequence reads: CASSHRTGVRGTEAFF. CDR3 bases: TGTGCCAGCAGCCATCGGACAGGGGTTAGGGGTACTGAAGCTTTCTTT.

This rearrangement joins TRBV5-6 to TRBJ2-7; 12 bases match TRBD2. The V gene's germline CDR1 is SGHDT and CDR2 YYEEEE. Trimming cost V 3 bases and J 3 bases; bases outside gene matches: 4. This CDR3 is built from 15 residues. The CDR3 bases are TGTGCCAGCAGCTCCGCTAGCGGGGGGGACTACGAGCAGTACTTC. This translates into CASSSASGGDYEQYF.